This entry lists 18 T cell receptor beta chains sequenced from one sample in a study of post-analysis software for immune sequencing data (dated by TCRdb to between 2014 and 2017). The study at large found these results: Four to six TRBV segments, including TRBV5-6, TRBV5-1 and TRBV20-1, were significantly more frequent in patients than controls.

The antigens for these receptors are not known. Library generation was performed with PCR. Sequencing was carried out with an Illumina HiSeq 2500. Unique molecular identifiers were incorporated into TCR beta cDNA libraries to reduce PCR and sequencing biases. In TCRdb, the public reads were trimmed at Q25 with fastp and aligned with MiXCR, with productive beta chains retained. For every CDR3 protein sequence, its rows merge into one entry that carries the most common genes and DNA. This sample holds about 540,000 distinct CDR3 sequences; approximately 31% were observed only once. Around 6% of the sample is held by the ten biggest clonotypes. Sequences were obtained from blood. The receptors derive from a girl aged 2-17 years with multiple sclerosis.

The CDR3 DNA is TGTGCCAGCAGTACCGGGACAGGGCTCACTGAAGCTTTCTTT. Translated, it gives CASSTGTGLTEAFF. V usage is TRBV12-3 or TRBV12-4 and J usage is TRBJ1-1, with 9 bases aligning to TRBD1. CDR3 size: 14 residues. V was clipped by 5 bases and J by 4 bases; unmatched bases: 5.

This clonotype turned up a few times. The V and J genes are TRBV28 and TRBJ2-3; the match to TRBD1 covers 7 bases. CDR1 MDHEN and CDR2 SYDVKM come from the germline V gene. CDR3 length equals 15 residues. The ends lost 4 bases at V and 2 bases at J; junction bases unmatched: 6. The CDR3 DNA follows: TGTGCCAGCAGTTCTCGGGGACAGCTCACAGATACGCAGTATTTT. Protein sequence: CASSSRGQLTDTQYF.

Note on this clonotype: Given a much more abundant clone one base away, this may be a read error. The rearrangement links TRBV15 to TRBJ2-3, with D possibly matching TRBD2 (5 bases). V shed 5 bases and J shed 8 bases, with 14 bases lying between them. The CDR3 loop spans 13 amino acids. Germline V lookup: CDR1 LNHNV, CDR2 YYDKDF (reference sequence). The CDR3, as DNA: TGTGCCACCAGCGGACTCGGGCGAGGTACGCAGTATTTT. Encoded protein: CATSGLGRGTQYF.

The gene calls are TRBV7-3 and TRBJ2-2; weak D call: TRBD1 (5 bases). Trimming shortened V by 5 bases and J by 6 bases, and 10 bases separated the two germline ends. Germline V gives CDR1 SGHTA, CDR2 FQGTGA. This CDR3 contains 13 residues. The CDR3 is CASSPQGSGELFF. The CDR3 DNA reads TGTGCCAGCAGCCCGCAGGGCTCCGGGGAGCTGTTTTTT.

This clonotype came up a few times. The V and J genes are TRBV14 and TRBJ2-3; D is undetermined. Trimming stripped 2 bases from V and 4 bases from J, with 16 bases between. Germline V gives CDR1 SGHDN, CDR2 FVKESK. This CDR3 is 16 amino acids long. The CDR3 nucleotides read TGTGCCAGCAGCCAAAACGGCCGACACGCGCCAGATACGCAGTATTTT. Its translation is CASSQNGRHAPDTQYF.

This clonotype has a count of ten or more. The chain has TRBV7-2 and TRBJ1-2, with D unclear. Germline-derived CDR1 and CDR2 are SGHTA and FQGNSA. This CDR3 spans 12 amino acids. V was trimmed by 4 bases and J by 8 bases, leaving 11 bases between them. CDR3 in amino acids: CASSSGSTGYTF. CDR3 sequence (DNA): TGTGCCAGCAGCTCGGGATCTACGGGCTACACCTTC. The whole variable domain, filled in from reference TRBV7-2 and TRBJ1-2, reads GAGVSQSPSNKVTEKGKDVELRCDPISGHTALYWYRQSLGQGLEFLIYFQGNSAPDKSGLPSDRFSAERTGGSVSTLTIQRTQQEDSAVYLCASSSGSTGYTFGSGTRLTVV.

The V call is TRBV4-1, the J call TRBJ1-1, with a possible D match to TRBD1 (5 bases). With 0 bases removed from V and 1 base from J, the gap between germline ends came to 9 bases. Germline values: CDR1 MGHRA, CDR2 YSYEKL. There are 15 residues in the CDR3. The CDR3: CASSQEGRANTEAFF. CDR3 nucleotide sequence: TGCGCCAGCAGCCAAGAGGGCAGGGCGAACACTGAAGCTTTCTTT.

The chain links TRBV18 to TRBJ2-5, with a possible D match to TRBD1 (6 bases). V shed 3 bases and J shed 5 bases, with 16 bases lying between them. The CDR3 is 15 residues long. Germline loops: CDR1 KGHSH, CDR2 LQKENI. Here the CDR3 reads CASSPDRSPRETQYF. CDR3 coding DNA: TGTGCCAGCTCACCCGACAGGAGCCCGAGGGAGACCCAGTACTTC.

This clonotype was counted a few times. The genes are TRBV11-2 and TRBJ2-3; perhaps TRBD1 as D (6 bases). With 8 bases removed from V and 0 bases from J, the gap between germline ends came to 15 bases. Germline CDR1 is SGHAT and CDR2 is FQNNGV. The CDR3 extends over 15 amino acids. The CDR3 DNA is TGTGCCAGCGCCTCACAGGGAACTAGCACAGATACGCAGTATTTT. Amino acids: CASASQGTSTDTQYF.

In the case of this clonotype: The junction does not match germline at one end; this may be a read error. The gene calls are TRBV6-2 or TRBV6-3 and TRBJ2-6; 8 bases fit TRBD1. The V gene's germline CDR1 is MNHEY and CDR2 SVGEGT. The CDR3 loop spans 17 amino acids. In nucleotides, the CDR3 is TGTACCAGCAAGGGCGGACAGGGAGACTCTGGGGCCAACGTCCTGACTTTC. This codes for CTSKGGQGDSGANVLTF.

The chain couples TRBV30 to TRBJ2-7; D uncertain. There are 12 residues in the CDR3. Trimming removed 0 bases at V and 4 bases at J, with 7 bases between. The V gene's germline CDR1 is GTSNPN and CDR2 SVGIG (reference sequence). The CDR3 spells CAWSVGRYEQYF. In nucleotides, the CDR3 is TGTGCCTGGAGTGTAGGGCGTTACGAGCAGTACTTC. The full variable domain, completed using reference TRBV30 and TRBJ2-7, is SQTIHQWPATLVQPVGSPLSLECTVEGTSNPNLYWYRQAAGRGLQLLFYSVGIGQISSEVPQNLSASRPQDRQFILSSKKLLLSDSGFYLCAWSVGRYEQYFGPGTRLTVT.

This clonotype was seen only a few times. This chain connects TRBV10-3 to TRBJ1-5; TRBD1 aligns across 10 bases. This CDR3 has 16 residues. V was pared by 4 bases and J by 3 bases, with 6 bases of the junction left unmatched. Per the germline V gene, CDR1 is ENHRY and CDR2 is SYGVKD. Here the CDR3 reads CAISGGTGVYNQPQHF. DNA for the CDR3: TGTGCCATCAGTGGCGGGACAGGGGTTTACAATCAGCCCCAGCATTTT.

The chain combines TRBV6-5 with TRBJ2-1; 8 bases line up with TRBD2. Germline V lookup: CDR1 MNHEY, CDR2 SVGAGI. The trim removed 2 bases at V and 5 bases at J, leaving 8 bases unmatched. This CDR3 is built from 16 residues. The CDR3, as DNA: TGTGCCAGCAGTTACGGCTGGAGCGGGAGCAACAATGAGCAGTTCTTC. Translating gives CASSYGWSGSNNEQFF.

CDR3 sequence: CASTDRGRLETQYF. The CDR3 coding sequence is TGTGCCAGCACGGACAGGGGGCGGTTAGAGACCCAGTACTTC. The chain employs TRBV7-9 and TRBJ2-5; 11 bases agree with TRBD1. The J segment lost 4 bases and the V segment lost 7 bases, leaving 5 bases of the junction unmatched. Germline V gives CDR1 SEHNR, CDR2 FQNEAQ (reference sequence). The CDR3 runs to 14 residues.

J is TRBJ2-7 and V is TRBV7-6, with unresolved D. The DNA end lines up better with TRBJ2-5; the J call may be wrong. The CDR3 length is 15 residues. The germline V gene encodes CDR1 SGHVS and CDR2 FNYEAQ. Written as DNA, the CDR3 is TGTGCCAGCAGAAGGTACGAGGCTCCGAGAGAGACCCAGTACTTC. Its protein is CASRRYEAPRETQYF.

The V gene is TRBV29-1, the J gene TRBJ1-2; a weak D match, TRBD1 (5 bases). The CDR3 is 13 amino acids. Trimming took 3 bases from V and 7 from J, leaving 15 bases between them. The germline V gene has CDR1 SQVTM and CDR2 ANQGSEA. CDR3 sequence (DNA): TGCAGCGTTGAGGGACTAGGGTTCTCTGGCTACACCTTC. Protein: CSVEGLGFSGYTF.

This clonotype was counted a few times. This chain joins TRBV7-9 and TRBJ1-2, with D perhaps matching TRBD1 (5 bases). Trimming pared 1 base from V and 7 bases from J, leaving 10 bases between. This CDR3 has 13 amino acids. In germline, CDR1 is SEHNR, CDR2 FQNEAQ (reference sequence). CDR3 sequence (DNA): TGTGCCAGCAGCTTAGTCGGGGGAGCTGGCTACACCTTC. This sequence encodes CASSLVGGAGYTF.

The chain employs TRBV6-5 and TRBJ2-3; 10 bases fit TRBD2. The CDR3 consists of 18 residues. J gave up 2 bases and V 2 bases, and 10 bases lay outside the gene matches. CDR1 MNHEY and CDR2 SVGAGI come from the germline V gene. CDR3 amino acids: CASSYVAGSGGPTDTQYF. The CDR3 region has the DNA TGTGCCAGCAGTTACGTTGCCGGTAGCGGGGGGCCCACAGATACGCAGTATTTT.